The 21 T cell receptor beta chains below were found in one sample sequenced in a study of Graves' ophthalmopathy and Graves' hyperthyroidism. Amplification from RNA transcripts yielded the TCR beta CDR3 regions. A first-round RT-PCR used HTBI primers, followed by a second-round multiplex PCR. TCRdb used MiXCR to reprocess the multiplex PCR reads, holding one entry per CDR3 protein. Altogether about 240,000 distinct CDR3 sequences are present, roughly 50% being singletons, with the ten largest covering roughly 45%. The sequenced sample was peripheral blood. These receptors were obtained from an adult man with Graves' ophthalmopathy.

In regard to this clonotype: One base away lies a much larger clone, so this may be a sequencing read error. V usage is TRBV29-1 and J usage is TRBJ1-2; no clear D. Trimming stripped 3 bases from V and 4 bases from J, with 3 bases between. The CDR3 totals 10 residues. Germline CDR1 and CDR2: SQVTM and ANQGSEA. CDR3 in amino acids: CSVDVYGYTF. The CDR3 nucleotides are TGCAGCGTTGATGTCTATGGCTACACCTTC.

Details on this clonotype: One end of the junction does not line up with germline, which may come from a read error. V usage is TRBV29-1 and J usage is TRBJ2-7; 9 nucleotides match TRBD1. Germline values: CDR1 SQVTM, CDR2 ANQGSEA. The CDR3 length is 12 residues. DNA of the CDR3: TGCACAAGGGGGACAGGGTGTCTCGAGCAGTGCTTC. Encoded protein: CTRGTGCLEQCF.

Only a few counts were recorded for this clonotype. The J gene is TRBJ1-2, the V gene TRBV5-5, with D tentatively TRBD1 (5 bases). CDR1 and CDR2 (germline): SGHKS, YYEKEE (reference sequence). Trimming removed 1 base from V and 0 bases from J, with 10 bases in between. The CDR3 has 15 amino acids. This chain's CDR3 is CASSLWGRPNYGYTF. CDR3 coding DNA: TGTGCCAGCAGCTTGTGGGGGAGGCCTAACTATGGCTACACCTTC.

This clonotype was found a few times. The rearrangement uses TRBV6-1 and TRBJ1-5, with unresolved D. The CDR3 contains 15 residues. With 3 bases removed from V and 1 base from J, the gap between germline ends came to 10 bases. Per the germline V gene, CDR1 is MNHNS and CDR2 is SASEGT. Here the CDR3 DNA reads TGTGCCAGCAGTGATGTGGGAATGAGCAATCAGCCCCAGCATTTT. Encoded protein: CASSDVGMSNQPQHF.

This clonotype was recorded once. V gene TRBV4-1 combines with J gene TRBJ2-7, with D possibly matching TRBD1 (6 bases). CDR1 and CDR2 from the germline V gene are MGHRA and YSYEKL. There are 13 residues in the CDR3. Trimming pared 1 base from V and 3 bases from J, leaving 7 bases between. The CDR3 DNA sequence: TGCGCCAGCAGCCAAGTACAGGGCTACGAGCAGTACTTC. Translating it yields CASSQVQGYEQYF.

The rearrangement links TRBV9 to TRBJ2-2, with 9 bases matching TRBD2. The CDR3 is 15 amino acids. The J segment lost 2 bases and the V segment lost 2 bases, leaving 1 base of the junction unmatched. CDR1 is SGDLS, CDR2 YYNGEE, per germline. The CDR3 nucleotides are TGTGCCAGCAGCGTTAGCGGGAGTAACACCGGGGAGCTGTTTTTT. Amino acids: CASSVSGSNTGELFF.

With regard to this clonotype: Compared with germline, one end of the junction differs, possibly owing to a read error. The chain has TRBV11-3 and TRBJ2-5, with 15 bases lining up with TRBD2. The CDR3 has 13 amino acids. Germline CDR1 SGHNT, CDR2 YENEEA. The CDR3 DNA sequence: TGTGCCAGCAGCTCGGGACTAGCGGGGGGAAGGCGCTTC. Its translation is CASSSGLAGGRRF. Full variable domain (rest looked up from reference TRBV11-3 and TRBJ2-5): EAGVVQSPRYKIIEKKQPVAFWCNPISGHNTLYWYLQNLGQGPELLIRYENEEAVDDSQLPKDRFSAERLKGVDSTLKIQPAELGDSAVYLCASSSGLAGGRRFGPGTRLLVL.

This clonotype occurred a few times. This chain links TRBV20-1 with TRBJ2-2; possibly TRBD2 for D (5 bases). V was clipped by 5 bases and J by 9 bases, with 19 bases between them. The CDR3 is 14 residues long. Per the germline V gene, CDR1 is DFQATT and CDR2 is SNEGSKA (reference sequence). CDR3 in DNA: TGCAGTGCTGAGGATTCGCGAGGCGGGCGGGAGCTGTTTTTT. It specifies CSAEDSRGGRELFF.

Notes on this clonotype: A clone one base away is much larger, so this may be a read error. V and J are TRBV14 and TRBJ2-5; D remains unclear. The V gene lost 1 base and the J gene lost 2 bases, with 14 bases spanning the gap. The CDR3 has 16 amino acids. Germline V lookup: CDR1 SGHDN, CDR2 FVKESK. CDR3 in DNA: TGTGCCAGCAGCCAAGGTCTAGGCAGGATTCAAGAGACCCAGTACTTC. Translated: CASSQGLGRIQETQYF.

This clonotype has a handful of counts. The J gene is TRBJ1-4, the V gene TRBV19; 7 nucleotides align to TRBD1. J lost 5 bases, V lost 5 bases, and 2 bases had no gene match. This CDR3 is 13 amino acids long. The germline V gene has CDR1 LNHDA and CDR2 SQIVND (reference sequence). The CDR3 DNA is TGTGCCAGTAGTGAGGGACAGAATGAAAAACTGTTTTTT. This sequence encodes CASSEGQNEKLFF.

The chain combines TRBV9 with TRBJ2-2; 12 positions agree with TRBD2. This CDR3 has 17 amino acids. From germline, CDR1 is SGDLS and CDR2 YYNGEE. V trimming: 3 bases; J trimming: 0 bases; junction bases outside the gene matches: 3. CDR3 in DNA: TGTGCCAGCAGCGCGGGACTAGCGGGTTCGAACACCGGGGAGCTGTTTTTT. Amino acids: CASSAGLAGSNTGELFF.

This clonotype showed up many times. The chain links TRBV5-1 to TRBJ1-2; no definite D call. The V end was cut by 4 bases, the J end by 5 bases, with 15 bases between. The CDR3 is 14 residues long. The V gene's germline CDR1 is SGHRS and CDR2 YFSETQ. The CDR3 DNA sequence: TGCGCCAGCAGCCCGGACCCGGCTGGGTATGGCTACACCTTC. Protein sequence: CASSPDPAGYGYTF.

The chain links TRBV2 to TRBJ2-7; D gene uncertain. This CDR3 contains 15 residues. The germline gives CDR1 SNHLY, CDR2 FYNNEI. Trimming took off 1 base at V and 7 bases at J, with 17 bases between the two ends. The CDR3, as DNA: TGTGCCAGCAGTGAAGTATCGGATCTCCTGCCAGAGCAGTACTTC. This sequence encodes CASSEVSDLLPEQYF. Supplemented by reference TRBV2 and TRBJ2-7, the full variable domain reads EPEVTQTPSHQVTQMGQEVILRCVPISNHLYFYWYRQILGQKVEFLVSFYNNEISEKSEIFDDQFSVERPDGSNFTLKIRSTKLEDSAMYFCASSEVSDLLPEQYFGPGTRLTVT.

The sample holds a few counts of this clonotype. As DNA, the CDR3 is TGCACTAAAGCAACCCAGAGGGACAGGGTTCCGGTTGAGGTTCAGCCCCAGCATTTT. Protein sequence: CTKATQRDRVPVEVQPQHF. V usage is TRBV5-1 and J usage is TRBJ1-5, with 9 bases lining up with TRBD1. CDR3 size: 19 residues. Germline V gene sequence: CDR1 SGHRS, CDR2 YFSETQ.

The gene calls are TRBV7-2 and TRBJ2-2; D is undetermined. The CDR3 has 16 amino acids. V lost 4 bases and J lost 2, with 14 bases in between. Germline-derived CDR1 and CDR2 are SGHTA and FQGNSA. CDR3 nucleotides: TGTGCCAGCAGCTCTCAGGTGGGCCTCAACACCGGGGAGCTGTTTTTT. It yields the protein CASSSQVGLNTGELFF. The full variable domain, completed using reference TRBV7-2 and TRBJ2-2, is GAGVSQSPSNKVTEKGKDVELRCDPISGHTALYWYRQSLGQGLEFLIYFQGNSAPDKSGLPSDRFSAERTGGSVSTLTIQRTQQEDSAVYLCASSSQVGLNTGELFFGEGSRLTVL.

Only a few counts were recorded for this clonotype. V usage is TRBV6-1 and J usage is TRBJ2-5; 11 bases fit TRBD2. Trimming at V came to 4 bases and at J to 5 bases, leaving 6 bases not matched to a gene. CDR1 and CDR2 (germline): MNHNS, SASEGT. The CDR3 is made up of 15 amino acids. CDR3 loop: CASSATGTSGETQYF. In DNA form, the CDR3 reads TGTGCCAGCAGTGCCACCGGGACTAGCGGCGAGACCCAGTACTTC.

This chain connects TRBV19 to TRBJ2-7; 7 bases align to TRBD2. V lost 3 bases to trimming and J lost 4 bases; unmatched junction nucleotides: 9. This CDR3 region has 15 residues. CDR1 LNHDA and CDR2 SQIVND come from the germline V gene (reference sequence). In DNA form, the CDR3 reads TGTGCCAGTAGTATGGTCAGGACTAGTCAGTACGAGCAGTACTTC. It encodes CASSMVRTSQYEQYF.

This clonotype showed up just once. A read error may explain this, as a much larger clone is one base away. No conserved phenylalanine or tryptophan ends this CDR3, so it is likely a read error. The chain couples TRBV29-1 to TRBJ1-2, with D uncertain. The germline CDR1 and CDR2 sequences are SQVTM and ANQGSEA. Trimming removed 4 bases from V and 2 bases from J, with 11 bases in between. The CDR3 is 13 residues long. The CDR3 spells CSVGEGQNYGYTS. The CDR3 DNA reads as TGCAGCGTTGGGGAGGGCCAGAACTATGGCTACACCTCC.

The CDR3 DNA reads TGCGCCAGCAGCCAACCAACAGGGCCTGGAAACACCATATATTTT. Translating gives CASSQPTGPGNTIYF. V and J are TRBV4-1 and TRBJ1-3, with D perhaps TRBD1 (6 bases). Deletions cut 2 bases from V and 2 bases from J, with 10 bases between. The CDR3 is 15 residues long. Germline-derived CDR1 and CDR2 are MGHRA and YSYEKL.

CDR3 loop: CASTPEWGHSYEQYF. CDR3 nucleotide sequence: TGTGCCAGCACCCCCGAGTGGGGCCACTCCTACGAGCAGTACTTC. This chain uses TRBV10-3 with TRBJ2-7; D is perhaps TRBD1 (5 bases). The CDR3 is 15 residues long. Trimming took 10 bases from V and 0 from J, leaving 19 bases between them. Looked up from germline, CDR1 is ENHRY and CDR2 is SYGVKD.

This clonotype was seen ten or more times. The V gene is TRBV29-1, the J gene TRBJ1-1; no clear D gene. The CDR3 length is 13 residues. Trimming cost V 8 bases and J 2 bases, with 15 bases left between them. Germline V gene data show CDR1 as SQVTM and CDR2 as ANQGSEA. Here the CDR3 reads CSHSPKVNTEAFF. The CDR3, as DNA: TGCAGCCACTCCCCGAAAGTTAACACTGAAGCTTTCTTT.